The clone carrying this TCR beta chain was found a few times. No antigen is known for it. This sample is part of a study of identical twins. General study points: Invariant MAIT and iNKT cells could partly confound zero-insertion analyses. Within twin pairs, the out-of-frame alpha sequences they shared showed excess low generation probability.

Unique molecular identifiers were present on the cDNA, which also gained a universal primer site by template switching. TCRdb itself ran the 5' RACE reads through MiXCR, one entry per CDR3 protein. The sample has under 400,000 distinct CDR3 sequences; around 9.7% are singletons. CDR1 is SGHTA and CDR2 is FQGNSA in the germline V gene. Trimming removed 7 bases at V and 11 bases at J, with 15 bases between. This CDR3 is built from 12 residues. This chain connects TRBV7-2 to TRBJ2-1, with D perhaps assigned TRBD1 or TRBD2 (5 bases each). The clonotype originates from a woman in her forties or fifties in good health. Sequenced input: naive T cells sorted from blood. The CDR3 protein is CASTRTGTQQFF. For the CDR3, the DNA is TGTGCCAGCACCCGGACCGGGACCCAGCAGTTCTTC.